This entry lists 5 T cell receptor beta chains sequenced from one sample in a study of tumor-infiltrating lymphocytes in primary liver carcinoma. cDNA specific to TCR beta was made from about 0.45 ug of total RNA, with a constant-region primer employed for priming. Employing slightly modified ARM-PCR, three nested multiplex PCR rounds were run, and these gave rise to the TCR beta libraries. Two initial PCR rounds of about 10 cycles each paired TRBV1-TRBV30 forward primers with a C-beta reverse primer. One entry per CDR3 protein results from TCRdb running MiXCR on the multiplex PCR reads. The table lists about 210,000 distinct CDR3 sequences, around four fifths of them singletons. The roughly 18-34 mg bulk tissue piece was not sorted before simultaneous RNA and DNA extraction. The sequencing input was tumor tissue from primary liver carcinoma. All receptors come from a man aged 40-55 years with primary liver carcinoma and hepatitis B virus infection.

V gene TRBV7-9 combines with J gene TRBJ1-3; D remains ambiguous. This CDR3 is 16 amino acids long. Germline V gene data show CDR1 as SEHNR and CDR2 as FQNEAQ (reference sequence). The V end was cut by 8 bases, the J end by 3 bases, with 20 bases between. The CDR3, as DNA: TGTGCCAGCTGCCCACCCTTCGGGGTGAGTGGAAACACCATATATTTT. This sequence encodes CASCPPFGVSGNTIYF.

The J gene is TRBJ2-6, the V gene TRBV9; TRBD1 or TRBD2 may be the D gene (6 bases each). CDR3 length: 15 amino acids. Germline values: CDR1 SGDLS, CDR2 YYNGEE. The CDR3 sequence: CTSTGGTLGANVLTF. The CDR3 nucleotides read TGTACTAGCACCGGTGGGACACTTGGGGCCAACGTCCTGACTTTC.

Regarding this clonotype: In this CDR3 the conserved last residue, phenylalanine or tryptophan, is missing, so a read error is likely. The chain joins TRBV11-2 to TRBJ1-5; 9 bases align to TRBD1. Germline V gene lookup returns CDR1 SGHAT and CDR2 FQNNGV. This CDR3 is built from 17 residues. CDR3 loop: CASSLVGVTGGNKPQHY. CDR3 sequence (DNA): TGTGCCAGCAGCTTAGTAGGCGTAACAGGGGGCAATAAGCCCCAGCATTAT.

As concerns this clonotype: The DNA is omitted, as the CDR3 cannot be located on it reliably, and the CDR3 follows TCRdb's listing. The chain carries TRBV28 and TRBJ2-4; the table's D call TRBD2 went unverified against the DNA. CDR1 and CDR2 (germline): MDHEN, SYDVKM. The CDR3 length equals 13 residues, ends included. This CDR3 reads CASGLVAGGIHYF.

The CDR3 coding sequence is TGTGCCAGCAGATTTCCCCCTTATGAGCAGTTCTTC. It encodes CASRFPPYEQFF. This chain connects TRBV7-2 to TRBJ2-1; D gene uncertain. This CDR3 comprises 12 residues. CDR1 and CDR2 from the germline V gene are SGHTA and FQGNSA. Between the trimmed V and J ends, which lost 6 bases and 8 bases, there was a span of 11 bases.